This TCR beta chain was obtained from a study of T-cell reconstitution after alpha-beta-depleted transplantation in children. CDR1 and CDR2 (germline): SGHRS, YFSETQ. The CDR3 totals 15 residues. The V gene end was trimmed by 0 bases and the J gene end by 7 bases; junction bases not matched to a gene: 5. The TCRbeta library incorporated unique molecular identifiers. MiXCR, run by TCRdb on the PCR reads, gives a single entry per CDR3 protein. In the table there are approximately 490,000 distinct CDR3 sequences, about 12% of which are singletons. The chain combines TRBV5-1 with TRBJ1-4, with TRBD1 identical over 8 bases. Sequencing used PBMCs from the stem cell graft donor, obtained from the stem cell graft. This sequence originates from a human donor who donated a stem cell graft to a child with combined immunodeficiency. As DNA, the CDR3 is TGCGCCAGCAGCTTGGGAGGACAGGGTGTTGAAAAACTGTTTTTT. Translated: CASSLGGQGVEKLFF.